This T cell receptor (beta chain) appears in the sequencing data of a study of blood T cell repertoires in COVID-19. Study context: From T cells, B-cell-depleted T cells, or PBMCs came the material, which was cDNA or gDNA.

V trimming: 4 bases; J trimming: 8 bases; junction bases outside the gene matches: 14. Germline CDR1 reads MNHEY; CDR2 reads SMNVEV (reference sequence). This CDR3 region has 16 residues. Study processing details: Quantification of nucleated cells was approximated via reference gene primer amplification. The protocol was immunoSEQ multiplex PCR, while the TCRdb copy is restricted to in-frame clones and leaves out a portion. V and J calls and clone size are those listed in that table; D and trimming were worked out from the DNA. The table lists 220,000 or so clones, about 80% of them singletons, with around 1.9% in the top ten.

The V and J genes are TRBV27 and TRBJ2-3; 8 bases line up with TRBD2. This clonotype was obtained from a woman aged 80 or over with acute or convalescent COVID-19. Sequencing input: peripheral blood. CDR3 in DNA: TGTGCCAGCAGTTCGACCGGGACTAGGATAGGGGGTACGCAGTATTTT. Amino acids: CASSSTGTRIGGTQYF.